A single sample is the source of the 8 T cell receptor beta chains below, sequenced in a study of beta chain features in type 1 diabetes. Investigators reverse transcribed all isolated RNA, so they sequenced expressed TCRB transcripts. Repertoires were generated with immunoSEQ multiplex PCR, while TCRdb's copy carries only in-frame clones and drops some. The data show 900,000 or so clones, roughly a sixth seen once. Sequencing input: naive CD4+ T cells from blood. The receptor set was obtained from a woman aged 18-29 years in good health.

This chain's CDR3 is CASSQEASGSAGELFF. The CDR3 DNA is TGCGCCAGCAGCCAAGAGGCCAGCGGGAGTGCCGGGGAGCTGTTTTTT. The V gene is TRBV4-1, the J gene TRBJ2-2, with 8 bases that match TRBD2. Germline CDR1 reads MGHRA; CDR2 reads YSYEKL. V shed 0 bases and J 6 bases; nucleotides not matched to a gene: 6. CDR3 size: 16 residues.

A few counts support this clone. The chain links TRBV4-1 to TRBJ1-2; D gene uncertain. CDR3 size: 16 residues. Germline lookup yields CDR1 MGHRA and CDR2 YSYEKL. The V gene lost 0 bases and the J gene lost 5 bases, with 16 bases spanning the gap. The CDR3 DNA follows: TGCGCCAGCAGCCAAGAAGTAATCGGGAGGAAGTATGGCTACACCTTC. Protein: CASSQEVIGRKYGYTF.

This clone was detected a few times. This rearrangement joins TRBV13 to TRBJ1-2, with D unresolved. Germline loops: CDR1 PRHDT, CDR2 FYEKMQ (reference sequence). The CDR3 runs to 12 residues. V was cut by 0 bases and J by 5 bases, with 4 bases left in between. In DNA form, the CDR3 reads TGTGCCAGCAGCTTAGGGAATTATGGCTACACCTTC. The encoded protein is CASSLGNYGYTF.

The chain joins TRBV28 to TRBJ2-7; D remains unclear. The germline CDR1 and CDR2 sequences are MDHEN and SYDVKM. This CDR3 comprises 14 residues. Trimming left V 3 bases short and J 4 bases short, with 13 bases between. CDR3 coding DNA: TGTGCCAGCAGTTTGGACCCACAACTTTACGAGCAGTACTTC. Translating it yields CASSLDPQLYEQYF.

This clone was picked up a small number of times. V is TRBV7-2 and J is TRBJ1-3, with D unresolved. Between the trimmed V and J ends, which lost 6 bases and 5 bases, there was a span of 14 bases. The CDR3 has 14 amino acids. Germline V lookup: CDR1 SGHTA, CDR2 FQGNSA. This CDR3 is CASSHASGRNTIYF. DNA for the CDR3: TGTGCCAGCAGTCATGCCTCTGGGAGAAACACCATATATTTT.

The table lists this clone with a few counts. V and J are TRBV11-2 and TRBJ2-1; 11 bases map to TRBD2. There are 19 residues in the CDR3. The trim removed 4 bases at V and 7 bases at J, leaving 18 bases unmatched. CDR1 and CDR2 (germline): SGHAT, FQNNGV. CDR3 coding DNA: TGTGCCAGCAGCTGGAATTCAGGGGTTAGCGGGAGGGCAGGGAATGAGCAGTTCTTC. Its translation is CASSWNSGVSGRAGNEQFF.

The V call is TRBV11-1, the J call TRBJ2-7; the match to TRBD2 covers 7 bases. The germline V gene has CDR1 SGHAT and CDR2 FQDESV (reference sequence). The V gene end was trimmed by 4 bases and the J gene end by 2 bases; junction bases not matched to a gene: 8. The CDR3 loop spans 15 amino acids. As DNA, the CDR3 is TGTGCCAGCAGCTCCAATAGCGGGCCTACCTACGAGCAGTACTTC. It codes for CASSSNSGPTYEQYF.

In this sample, this clone turned up a few times. This chain uses TRBV9 with TRBJ2-1; D is possibly TRBD2 (5 bases). The CDR3 is 13 amino acids. V lost 4 bases to trimming and J lost 9 bases, with 14 bases between them. The germline CDR1 and CDR2 sequences are SGDLS and YYNGEE. For the CDR3, the DNA is TGTGCCAGCAGCTTCTTAAGCGAGGGTGAGCAGTTCTTC. It codes for CASSFLSEGEQFF.